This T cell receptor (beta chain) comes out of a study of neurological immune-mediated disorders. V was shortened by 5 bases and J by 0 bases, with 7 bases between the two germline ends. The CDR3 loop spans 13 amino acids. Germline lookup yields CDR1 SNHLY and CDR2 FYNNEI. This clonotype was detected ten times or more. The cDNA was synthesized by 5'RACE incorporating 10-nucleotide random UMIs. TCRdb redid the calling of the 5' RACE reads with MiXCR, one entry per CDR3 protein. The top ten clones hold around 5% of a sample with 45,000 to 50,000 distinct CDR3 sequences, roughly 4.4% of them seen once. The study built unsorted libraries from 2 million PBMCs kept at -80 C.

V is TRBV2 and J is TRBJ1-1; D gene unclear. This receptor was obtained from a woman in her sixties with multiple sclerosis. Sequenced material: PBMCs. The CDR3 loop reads CASSIWMNTEAFF. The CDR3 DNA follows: TGTGCCAGCAGTATATGGATGAACACTGAAGCTTTCTTT.